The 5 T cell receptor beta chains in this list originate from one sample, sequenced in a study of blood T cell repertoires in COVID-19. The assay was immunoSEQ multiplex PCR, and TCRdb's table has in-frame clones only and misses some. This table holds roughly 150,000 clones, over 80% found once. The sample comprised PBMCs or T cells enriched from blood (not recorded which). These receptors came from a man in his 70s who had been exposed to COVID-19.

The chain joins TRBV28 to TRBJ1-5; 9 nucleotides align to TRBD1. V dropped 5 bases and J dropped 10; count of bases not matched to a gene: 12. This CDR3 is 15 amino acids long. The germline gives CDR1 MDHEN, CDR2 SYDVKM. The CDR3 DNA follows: TGTGCCAGCAGTCCCAGGGACAGGGCCCGAAATCCCCAGCATTTT. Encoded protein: CASSPRDRARNPQHF.

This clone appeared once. In nucleotides, the CDR3 is TGCGCCAGCAGCGACCGGGAGACCTACGAGCAGTACTTC. Translated, it gives CASSDRETYEQYF. The chain couples TRBV10-1 to TRBJ2-7; tentative D call: TRBD2 (6 bases). Trimming removed 6 bases at V and 2 bases at J, with 11 bases between. This CDR3 is built from 13 residues. CDR1 is WNHNN and CDR2 is SYGVQD in the germline V gene (reference sequence).

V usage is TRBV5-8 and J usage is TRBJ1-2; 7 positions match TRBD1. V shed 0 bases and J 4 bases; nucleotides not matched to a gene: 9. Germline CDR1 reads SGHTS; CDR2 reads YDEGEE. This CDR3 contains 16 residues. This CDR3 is CASSLDGTARPYGYTF. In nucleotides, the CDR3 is TGTGCCAGCAGCTTGGACGGGACAGCCAGACCCTATGGCTACACCTTC.

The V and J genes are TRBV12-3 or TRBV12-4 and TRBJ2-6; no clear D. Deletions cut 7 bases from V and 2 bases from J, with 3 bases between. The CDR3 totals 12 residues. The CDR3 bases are TGTGCCAGCACCGCTGGGGCCAACGTCCTGACTTTC. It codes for CASTAGANVLTF.

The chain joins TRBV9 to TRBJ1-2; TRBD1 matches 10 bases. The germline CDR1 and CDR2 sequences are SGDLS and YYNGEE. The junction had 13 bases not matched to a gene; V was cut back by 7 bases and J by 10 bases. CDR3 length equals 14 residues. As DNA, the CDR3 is TGTGCCAGCGTCCAATCCGGGACAGGGGCTGACTACACCTTC. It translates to CASVQSGTGADYTF.